The rows below give T cell receptor beta chains drawn from one sample of a study of PD-L1 blockade in urothelial cancer. The data were produced by immunoSEQ multiplex PCR, yet TCRdb's version contains in-frame clones alone and is incomplete. The table has under 55,000 clones, over 70% seen once; the top ten hold about 5.6%. Sequenced material: PBMCs, taken around atezolizumab (anti-PD-L1) treatment. The receptors here all came from a man in his forties with urothelial cancer. CDR3s include the opening cysteine and the closing phenylalanine or tryptophan. The D gene is left open where the match is weak. The listing skips clone size in some rows; elsewhere it reads once, few, many or a size class.

j_call v_call d_call clone_size cdr3_nt cdr3_aa
TRBJ2-3 TRBV4-3 TRBD2 . TGCGCCAGCAGCCAAGATGGAGGACTAGCGGCCACAGATACGCAGTATTTT CASSQDGGLAATDTQYF
TRBJ2-3 TRBV7-3 TRBD1 . TGTGCCAGCAGTACACTAGGACAGGGCCTCGTTACGCAGTATTTT CASSTLGQGLVTQYF
TRBJ2-7 TRBV27 . few TGTGCCAGCAGTCCTGGACTAATTAGCGAGCAGTACTTC CASSPGLISEQYF
TRBJ1-2 TRBV7-2 . . TGTGCCAGCAGCTTAGCGATTTCGGGACACCCAATATCCTATGGCTACACCTTC CASSLAISGHPISYGYTF
TRBJ1-1 TRBV7-2 . few TGTGCCAGCAGCCCAGCGGGGGGCACTGAAGCTTTCTTT CASSPAGGTEAFF
TRBJ2-4 TRBV19 TRBD1 . TGTGCCAGTAGTATCTTAGGGACAGGGGAGGCCAAAAACATTCAGTACTTC CASSILGTGEAKNIQYF
TRBJ2-4 TRBV5-5 TRBD2 . TGTGCCAGCAGCTTGGTGGGGGGGGTGGAAAACATTCAGTACTTC CASSLVGGVENIQYF
TRBJ2-7 TRBV5-1 TRBD1 . TGCGCCAGCAGCTTGGAGGGGGCTACCTACGAGCAGTACTTC CASSLEGATYEQYF
TRBJ1-1 TRBV28 TRBD1 . TGTGCCAGCAGTTTAATTTCCGGACAGGCGAACACTGAAGCTTTCTTT CASSLISGQANTEAFF
TRBJ2-1 TRBV28 . once TGTGCCAGCAAACCGGTTGGGACATTCGATGGTGAGCAGTTCTTC CASKPVGTFDGEQFF
TRBJ2-7 TRBV7-2 . . TGTGCCAGCGGTTTGGCGCACGCCGCAGGGGAAGAGCAGTACTTC CASGLAHAAGEEQYF
TRBJ2-2 TRBV4-1 . once TGCGCCAGCAGCCAAACTGCAGACAGGTACACCGGGGAGCTGTTTTTT CASSQTADRYTGELFF
TRBJ2-6 TRBV21-1 . once TGTGCCAGCAGGGGCAGGGTGGAGATAATTTTCATATCTGGGGCCAACGTCCTGACTTTC CASRGRVEIIFISGANVLTF